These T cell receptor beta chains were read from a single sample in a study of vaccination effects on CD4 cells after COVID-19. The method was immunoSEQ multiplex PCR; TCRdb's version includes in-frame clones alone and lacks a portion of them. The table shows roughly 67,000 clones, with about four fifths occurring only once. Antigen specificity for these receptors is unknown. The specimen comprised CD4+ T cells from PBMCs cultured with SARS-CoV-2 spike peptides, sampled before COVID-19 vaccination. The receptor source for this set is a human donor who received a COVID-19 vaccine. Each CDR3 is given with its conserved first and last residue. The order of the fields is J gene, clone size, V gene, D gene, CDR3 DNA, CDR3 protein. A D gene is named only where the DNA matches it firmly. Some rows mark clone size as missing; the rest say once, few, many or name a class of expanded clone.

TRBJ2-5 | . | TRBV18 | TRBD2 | TGTGCCAGCTCACCACTAGCGGGGGAGACCCAGTACTTC | CASSPLAGETQYF
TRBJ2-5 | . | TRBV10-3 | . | TGTGCCTCATCGGGGTACCAAGAGACCCAGTACTTC | CASSGYQETQYF
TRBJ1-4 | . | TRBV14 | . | TGTGCCAGCAGCCAAAATGTTGGAGAAAAACTGTTTTTT | CASSQNVGEKLFF
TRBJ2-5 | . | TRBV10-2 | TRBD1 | TGCGCCAGCAGTGGCCCGGGACAGGGTCAAGAGACCCAGTACTTC | CASSGPGQGQETQYF
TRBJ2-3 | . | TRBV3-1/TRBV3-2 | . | TGTGCCAGCAGCCCCCGCCTGGATACGCAGTATTTT | CASSPRLDTQYF
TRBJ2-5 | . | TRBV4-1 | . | TGCGCCAGCAGCCAAGGGGCCGCTAAAACGGAGACCCAGTACTTC | CASSQGAAKTETQYF
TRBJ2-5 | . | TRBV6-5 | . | TGTGCCAGCAGCTCCCTAGAAACGGGGACCCAGTACTTC | CASSSLETGTQYF
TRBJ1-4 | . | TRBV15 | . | TGTGCCACCAGCAGAGATGAGGGAGGGAATGAAAAACTGTTTTTT | CATSRDEGGNEKLFF
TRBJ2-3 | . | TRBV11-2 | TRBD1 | TGTGCCAGCAGCTCCTACCGGGACAGGGGAGGGGATACGCAGTATTTT | CASSSYRDRGGDTQYF
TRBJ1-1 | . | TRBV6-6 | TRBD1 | TGTGCCAGCAGTCGACAGGGCTGGAGCACTGAAGCTTTCTTT | CASSRQGWSTEAFF
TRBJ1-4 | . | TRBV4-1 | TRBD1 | TGCGCCAGCAGCCAGGACCCAGGGGGTGAAAAACTGTTTTTT | CASSQDPGGEKLFF
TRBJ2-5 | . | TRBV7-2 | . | TGTGCCAGCAGCTACTCAGGGGTTGAGACCCAGTACTTC | CASSYSGVETQYF
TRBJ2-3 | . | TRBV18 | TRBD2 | TGTGCCAGCTCTCCCAAACTAGCGGGGAAGCCAGATACGCAGTATTTT | CASSPKLAGKPDTQYF
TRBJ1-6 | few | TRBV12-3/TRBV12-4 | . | TGTGCCAGCAGGCAGGGGATCCAGTCACCCCTCCACTTT | CASRQGIQSPLHF
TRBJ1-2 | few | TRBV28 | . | TGTGCCAGCAGTTTACCCGTGGGCGGGAACTATGGCTACACCTTC | CASSLPVGGNYGYTF
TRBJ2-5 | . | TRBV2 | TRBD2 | TGTGCCAGCTCTCGCCGGGCTAGCGGGAGTACAGAGACCCAGTACTTC | CASSRRASGSTETQYF
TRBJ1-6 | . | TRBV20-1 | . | TGCAGTGCTAGTGCCCTCGATAATTCACCCCTCCACTTT | CSASALDNSPLHF
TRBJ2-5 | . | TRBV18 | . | TGTGCCAGCTCGATGGGATCACAAGAGACCCAGTACTTC | CASSMGSQETQYF
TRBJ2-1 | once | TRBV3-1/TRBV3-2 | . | TGTGCCAGCAGCCAACACGGCCTTATTAATGAGCAGTTCTTC | CASSQHGLINEQFF
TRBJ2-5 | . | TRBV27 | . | TGTGCCAGCAGTACCCGGAGGGAGACCCAGTACTTC | CASSTRRETQYF
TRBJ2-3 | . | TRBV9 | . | TGTGCCAGCAGCGGAGATTTGCGTAGTGGGCAGTATTTT | CASSGDLRSGQYF
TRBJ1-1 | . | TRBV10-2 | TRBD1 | TGCGCCAGCACGGGACAGGGGGCCGGTGAAGCTTTCTTT | CASTGQGAGEAFF
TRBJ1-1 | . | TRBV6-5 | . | TGTGCCAGCTCCCGACAGGACGACAACACTGAAGCTTTCTTT | CASSRQDDNTEAFF
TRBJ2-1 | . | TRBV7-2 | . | TGTGCCAGCAGCTTAGCGTCGGAGGTTAACGAGCAGTTCTTC | CASSLASEVNEQFF
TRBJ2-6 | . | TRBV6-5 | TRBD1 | TGTGCCAGCACCGACGACAGGGCTGGGGCCAACGTCCTGACTTTC | CASTDDRAGANVLTF
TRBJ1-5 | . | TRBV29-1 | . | TGCAGCGTTGCTTCGAGCAATCAGCCCCAGCATTTT | CSVASSNQPQHF
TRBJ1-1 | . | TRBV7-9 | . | TGTGCCAGCAGCTTAGACACATTGAACACTGAAGCTTTCTTT | CASSLDTLNTEAFF
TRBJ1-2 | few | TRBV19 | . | TGTGCCAGTAGCGAGACGAGCTACACCTTC | CASSETSYTF
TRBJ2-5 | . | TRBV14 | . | TGTGCCAGCAGGCCAGCGGGGGACAGGAGAACCCAGTACTTC | CASRPAGDRRTQYF
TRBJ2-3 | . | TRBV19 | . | TGTGCCAGTAGTATCTCCGGGGGCGGGGATACGCAGTATTTT | CASSISGGGDTQYF
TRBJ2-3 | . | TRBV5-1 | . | TGCGCCAGCAGCTTGGTTCGGAACACAGATACGCAGTATTTT | CASSLVRNTDTQYF
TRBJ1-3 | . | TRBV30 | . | TGTGCCTGGAGTGTGGGTGACTCTGGAAACACCATATATTTT | CAWSVGDSGNTIYF
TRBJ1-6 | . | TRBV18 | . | TGTGCCAGCTCACCAGGGGTAACCAGGGTCAATTCACCCCTCCACTTT | CASSPGVTRVNSPLHF
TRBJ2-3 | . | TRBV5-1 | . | TGCGCCAGCAGCTTGGTTATCGGGGTTCGCACAGATACGCAGTATTTT | CASSLVIGVRTDTQYF
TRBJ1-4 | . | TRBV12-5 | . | TGTGCTAGTGGTTTGGTACTAGGGGCAAGGGAGGCTGAAAAACTGTTTTTT | CASGLVLGAREAEKLFF
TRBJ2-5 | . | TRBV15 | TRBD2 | TGTGCCACCAGCAGAGATCGGGAGGGAGCTTTGAAGACCCAGTACTTC | CATSRDREGALKTQYF
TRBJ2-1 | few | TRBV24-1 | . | TGTGCCACCAGTAATCCGGCGGGTCCTCCCAATGAGCAGTTCTTC | CATSNPAGPPNEQFF
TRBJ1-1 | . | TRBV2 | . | TGTGCCAGCAGTGAGCGGTTCATGAACACTGAAGCTTTCTTT | CASSERFMNTEAFF
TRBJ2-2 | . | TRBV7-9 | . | TGTGCCAGCAGCCCATGGAGCACCGGGGAGCTGTTTTTT | CASSPWSTGELFF
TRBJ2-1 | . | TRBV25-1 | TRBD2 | TGTGCCAGCAGTGTTCTAGTCAGCGGGGCTAACAATGAGCAGTTCTTC | CASSVLVSGANNEQFF
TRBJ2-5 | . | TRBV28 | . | TGTGCCAGCGTTCGGGGGAACCAAGAGACCCAGTACTTC | CASVRGNQETQYF
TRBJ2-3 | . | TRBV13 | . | TGTGCCAGCAGCCCCCGACGGGTCACAGATACGCAGTATTTT | CASSPRRVTDTQYF
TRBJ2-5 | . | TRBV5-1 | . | TGCGCCAGCAGCTTGGGCGGGATGGAGACCCAGTACTTC | CASSLGGMETQYF
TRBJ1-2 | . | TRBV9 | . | TGTGCCAGCGGCGCGCGGACAGACTATGGCTACACCTTC | CASGARTDYGYTF
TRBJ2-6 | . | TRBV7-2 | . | TGTGCCAGCAGCTTAAGTGGCGGGGCTGGGGCCAACGTCCTGACTTTC | CASSLSGGAGANVLTF
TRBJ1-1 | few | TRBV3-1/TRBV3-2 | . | TGTGCCAGCAGCTCACTTACGAACACTGAAGCTTTCTTT | CASSSLTNTEAFF
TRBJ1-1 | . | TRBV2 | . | TGTGCCAGCATGTTAGGCAGCTGGGATGAAGCTTTCTTT | CASMLGSWDEAFF
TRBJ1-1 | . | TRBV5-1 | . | TGCGCCAGCTCCACAACCCCAGGAGTAAACACTGAAGCTTTCTTT | CASSTTPGVNTEAFF
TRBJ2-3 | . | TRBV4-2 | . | TGTGCCAGCAGCCAAGGCCGGGAATTTAGCACAGATACGCAGTATTTT | CASSQGREFSTDTQYF
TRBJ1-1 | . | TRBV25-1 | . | TGTGCCAGCAAGAAGGTCACTGAAGCTTTCTTT | CASKKVTEAFF
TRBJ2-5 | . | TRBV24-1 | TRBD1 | TGTGCCACCAGTGATTACGCAGGGGGCCCAGAGACCCAGTACTTC | CATSDYAGGPETQYF
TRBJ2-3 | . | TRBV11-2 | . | TGTGCCAGCAGCTCCCCGTCCAGGGGAGGGGATACGCAGTATTTT | CASSSPSRGGDTQYF